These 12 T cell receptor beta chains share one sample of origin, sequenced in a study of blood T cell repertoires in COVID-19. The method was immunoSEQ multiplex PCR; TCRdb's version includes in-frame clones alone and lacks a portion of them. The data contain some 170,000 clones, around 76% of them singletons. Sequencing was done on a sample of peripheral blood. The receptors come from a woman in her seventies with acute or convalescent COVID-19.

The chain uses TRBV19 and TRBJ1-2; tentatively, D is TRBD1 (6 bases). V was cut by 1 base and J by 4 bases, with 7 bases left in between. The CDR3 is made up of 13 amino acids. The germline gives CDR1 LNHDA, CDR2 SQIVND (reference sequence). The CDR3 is CASSIGTAYGYTF. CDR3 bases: TGTGCCAGTAGTATAGGGACAGCCTATGGCTACACCTTC.

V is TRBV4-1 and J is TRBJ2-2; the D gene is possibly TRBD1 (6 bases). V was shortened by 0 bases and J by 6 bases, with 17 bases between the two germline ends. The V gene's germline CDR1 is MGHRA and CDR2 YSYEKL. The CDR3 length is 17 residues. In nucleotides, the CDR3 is TGCGCCAGCAGCCAAGATCCCAGGGGATCAATGGCCGGGGAGCTGTTTTTT. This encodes CASSQDPRGSMAGELFF.

Here the CDR3 reads CASRLAGHNEQFF. The CDR3 DNA sequence: TGTGCCAGTCGACTAGCGGGACACAATGAGCAGTTCTTC. This sequence joins TRBV5-4 and TRBJ2-1; 11 nucleotides match TRBD2. Losses at the gene ends were 8 bases for V and 5 bases for J; bases not matched to a gene: 3. The CDR3 spans 13 residues. From germline, CDR1 is SGHNT and CDR2 YYREEE (reference sequence).

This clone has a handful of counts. This CDR3 reads CASSFGEASSPLHF. The CDR3 coding sequence is TGTGCCAGCAGTTTCGGGGAGGCCTCTTCACCCCTCCACTTT. V is TRBV27 and J is TRBJ1-6; no definite D call. The CDR3 contains 14 residues. The V gene's germline CDR1 is MNHEY and CDR2 SMNVEV (reference sequence). V gave up 3 bases and J gave up 9 bases, with 12 bases separating them.

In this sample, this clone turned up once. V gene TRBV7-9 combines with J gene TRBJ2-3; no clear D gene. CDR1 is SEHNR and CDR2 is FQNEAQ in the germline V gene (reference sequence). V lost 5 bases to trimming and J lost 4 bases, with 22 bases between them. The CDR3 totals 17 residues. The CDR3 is CASSPWLELPSPDTQYF. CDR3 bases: TGTGCCAGCAGCCCCTGGCTGGAGCTACCCTCCCCAGATACGCAGTATTTT.

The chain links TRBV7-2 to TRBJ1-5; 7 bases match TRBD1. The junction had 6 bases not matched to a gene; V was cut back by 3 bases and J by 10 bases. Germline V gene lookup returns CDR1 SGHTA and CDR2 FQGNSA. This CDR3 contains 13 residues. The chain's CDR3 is CASSFSQGEPQHF. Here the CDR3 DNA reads TGTGCCAGCAGCTTCTCCCAGGGGGAACCCCAGCATTTT.

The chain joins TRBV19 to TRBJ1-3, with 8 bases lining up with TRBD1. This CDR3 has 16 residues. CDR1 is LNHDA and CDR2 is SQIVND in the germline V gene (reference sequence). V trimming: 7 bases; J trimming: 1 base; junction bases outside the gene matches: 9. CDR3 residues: CASNRRQGISGNTIYF. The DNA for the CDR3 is TGTGCCAGTAACAGAAGACAGGGGATTTCTGGAAACACCATATATTTT.

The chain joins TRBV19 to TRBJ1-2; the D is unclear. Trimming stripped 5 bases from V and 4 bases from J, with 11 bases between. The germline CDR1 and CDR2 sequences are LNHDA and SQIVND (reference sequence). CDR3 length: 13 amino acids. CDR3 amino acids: CASSPGLIYGYTF. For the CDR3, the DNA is TGTGCCAGTAGTCCCGGACTGATCTATGGCTACACCTTC. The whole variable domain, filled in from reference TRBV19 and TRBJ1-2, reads DGGITQSPKYLFRKEGQNVTLSCEQNLNHDAMYWYRQDPGQGLRLIYYSQIVNDFQKGDIAEGYSVSREKKESFPLTVTSAQKNPTAFYLCASSPGLIYGYTFGSGTRLTVV.

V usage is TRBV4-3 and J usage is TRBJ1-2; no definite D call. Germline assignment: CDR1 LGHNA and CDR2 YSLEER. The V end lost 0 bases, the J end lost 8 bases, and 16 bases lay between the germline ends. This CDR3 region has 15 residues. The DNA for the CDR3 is TGCGCCAGCAGCCAAGATCTCCAGGACTCAGAAGGCTACACCTTC. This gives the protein CASSQDLQDSEGYTF.

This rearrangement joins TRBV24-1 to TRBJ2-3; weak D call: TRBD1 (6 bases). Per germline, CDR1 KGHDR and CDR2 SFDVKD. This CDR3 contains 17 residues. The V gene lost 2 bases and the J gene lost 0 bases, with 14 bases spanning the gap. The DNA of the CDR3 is TGTGCCACCAGTGATTCCCCCGGGCAGGGGAGCACAGATACGCAGTATTTT. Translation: CATSDSPGQGSTDTQYF.

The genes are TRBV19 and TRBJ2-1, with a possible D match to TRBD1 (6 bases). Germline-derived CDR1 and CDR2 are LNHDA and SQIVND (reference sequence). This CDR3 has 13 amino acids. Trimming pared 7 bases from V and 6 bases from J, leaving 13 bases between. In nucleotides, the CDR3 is TGTGCCAGTAAAAACACAGGGTTCAATGAGCAGTTCTTC. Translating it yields CASKNTGFNEQFF.

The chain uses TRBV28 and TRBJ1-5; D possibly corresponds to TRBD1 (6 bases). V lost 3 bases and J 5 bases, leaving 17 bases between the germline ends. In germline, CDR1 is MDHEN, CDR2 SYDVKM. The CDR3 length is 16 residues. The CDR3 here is CASSFLQGDGHQPQHF. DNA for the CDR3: TGTGCCAGCAGTTTCCTACAGGGAGACGGGCATCAGCCCCAGCATTTT.